The rows below give T cell receptor beta chains drawn from one sample of a study of T cell changes during pregnancy in multiple sclerosis. TCRdb's copy holds only in-frame clones and misses some; the assay was immunoSEQ multiplex PCR. The top ten hold approximately 2.2% of the sample, which has about 47,000 clones, around 93% seen once. The input for sequencing was peripheral blood, taken in the third trimester of pregnancy. These receptors were collected from a female donor with multiple sclerosis, enrolled in a pregnancy study. Both conserved end residues are part of each CDR3. D genes are given only for firm matches. Rows give clone size only sometimes, using once, few, many, or a class for an expanded clone.

j_gene: TRBJ2-2
v_gene: TRBV7-9
abundance: NA
d_gene: NA
CDR3nt: TGTGCCAGCAGCTTACCGGGAGTGGCCGGGGAGCTGTTTTTT
CDR3aa: CASSLPGVAGELFF

j_gene: TRBJ2-2
v_gene: TRBV18
abundance: NA
d_gene: NA
CDR3nt: TGTGCCAGCTCACCAGGGCAGAACACCGGGGAGCTGTTTTTT
CDR3aa: CASSPGQNTGELFF

j_gene: TRBJ1-1
v_gene: TRBV5-1
abundance: NA
d_gene: TRBD1
CDR3nt: TGCGCCAGCAGCGCCCGTCAGGGGGCCACTGAAGCTTTCTTT
CDR3aa: CASSARQGATEAFF

j_gene: TRBJ2-3
v_gene: TRBV7-9
abundance: NA
d_gene: TRBD2
CDR3nt: TGTGCCAGCAGTGGGCTAGCGGACACAGATACGCAGTATTTT
CDR3aa: CASSGLADTDTQYF

j_gene: TRBJ1-2
v_gene: TRBV28
abundance: once
d_gene: NA
CDR3nt: TGTGCCAGCAGTCTACGGTTCTCTGGCTACACCTTC
CDR3aa: CASSLRFSGYTF

j_gene: TRBJ2-1
v_gene: TRBV7-6
abundance: NA
d_gene: TRBD2
CDR3nt: TGTGCCAGCAGCTTAGCAGGGCTAGCGGCATCGAGCTCCTACAATGAGCAGTTCTTC
CDR3aa: CASSLAGLAASSSYNEQFF

j_gene: TRBJ2-1
v_gene: TRBV21-1
abundance: NA
d_gene: NA
CDR3nt: TGTGCCAGGGTCAGGCAGTTCTTC
CDR3aa: CARVRQFF

j_gene: TRBJ1-4
v_gene: TRBV19
abundance: NA
d_gene: NA
CDR3nt: TGTGCCAGTAGTACTCGACAGTATAATGAAAAACTGTTTTTT
CDR3aa: CASSTRQYNEKLFF

j_gene: TRBJ2-3
v_gene: TRBV5-4
abundance: NA
d_gene: TRBD2
CDR3nt: TGTGCCAGCAGCTTTAAAGGGCGGGAGGGCACAGATACGCAGTATTTT
CDR3aa: CASSFKGREGTDTQYF

j_gene: TRBJ2-7
v_gene: TRBV11-3
abundance: NA
d_gene: NA
CDR3nt: TGTGCCAGCAGCTCCCTGGGTTCAGGCGAGCAGTACTTC
CDR3aa: CASSSLGSGEQYF

j_gene: TRBJ1-2
v_gene: TRBV9
abundance: NA
d_gene: NA
CDR3nt: TGTGCCAGCAGCGTAAGGACAGAACACTATGGCTACACCTTC
CDR3aa: CASSVRTEHYGYTF

j_gene: TRBJ2-3
v_gene: TRBV5-8
abundance: NA
d_gene: TRBD1
CDR3nt: TGTGCCAGCAGATATGGACAGGGGATCGGCACAGATACGCAGTATTTT
CDR3aa: CASRYGQGIGTDTQYF

j_gene: TRBJ2-3
v_gene: TRBV6-5
abundance: NA
d_gene: TRBD2
CDR3nt: TGTGCCAGCAGTTACTCGGGCGGGGGGACCCCAGATACGCAGTATTTT
CDR3aa: CASSYSGGGTPDTQYF

j_gene: TRBJ2-3
v_gene: TRBV5-5
abundance: NA
d_gene: NA
CDR3nt: TGTGCCAGCAGCTCTAGGACAGTCACAGATACGCAGTATTTT
CDR3aa: CASSSRTVTDTQYF

j_gene: TRBJ2-2
v_gene: TRBV7-2
abundance: NA
d_gene: TRBD2
CDR3nt: TGTGCCAGCAGCTTATCAGGGACTAGCGCGGCGAACACCGGGGAGCTGTTTTTT
CDR3aa: CASSLSGTSAANTGELFF

j_gene: TRBJ2-6
v_gene: TRBV2
abundance: NA
d_gene: TRBD2
CDR3nt: TGTGCCAGCAGTGGGCTAGCGGGAGGGGTTGGGGCCAACGTCCTGACTTTC
CDR3aa: CASSGLAGGVGANVLTF

j_gene: TRBJ2-7
v_gene: TRBV5-4
abundance: NA
d_gene: TRBD1
CDR3nt: TGTGCCAGCAGGGACAGGGGTTCCTACGAGCAGTACTTC
CDR3aa: CASRDRGSYEQYF

j_gene: TRBJ2-7
v_gene: TRBV2
abundance: NA
d_gene: TRBD1
CDR3nt: TGTGCCTGCAGACAGGGTGGGTCCTACGAGCAGTACTTC
CDR3aa: CACRQGGSYEQYF

j_gene: TRBJ2-1
v_gene: TRBV21-1
abundance: NA
d_gene: NA
CDR3nt: TGTGCCAGCAGCAATCCCCCTGCGGGGAACAATGAGCAGTTCTTC
CDR3aa: CASSNPPAGNNEQFF

j_gene: TRBJ1-5
v_gene: TRBV4-2
abundance: NA
d_gene: TRBD1
CDR3nt: TGTGCCAGCAGCCCGACAGGGGATCAGCCCCAGCATTTT
CDR3aa: CASSPTGDQPQHF

j_gene: TRBJ1-4
v_gene: TRBV11-3
abundance: once
d_gene: NA
CDR3nt: TGTGCCAGCAGCCCCAGGACAGTTTCCAATGAAAAACTGTTTTTT
CDR3aa: CASSPRTVSNEKLFF

j_gene: TRBJ1-5
v_gene: TRBV15
abundance: NA
d_gene: NA
CDR3nt: TGTGCCACCAGCAGATCAAGGGGGAATCAGCCCCAGCATTTT
CDR3aa: CATSRSRGNQPQHF

j_gene: TRBJ2-2
v_gene: TRBV4-2
abundance: large
d_gene: TRBD2
CDR3nt: TGTGCCAGCAGCCCACTAGCGGGAGACACCGGGGAGCTGTTTTTT
CDR3aa: CASSPLAGDTGELFF

j_gene: TRBJ2-1
v_gene: TRBV4-1
abundance: once
d_gene: NA
CDR3nt: TGCGCCAGCAGACTACGAGAGAGCTCCTACAATGAGCAGTTCTTC
CDR3aa: CASRLRESSYNEQFF

j_gene: TRBJ2-7
v_gene: TRBV19
abundance: NA
d_gene: NA
CDR3nt: TGTGCCAGTAGCCGAACAGGAGATCCCTCCTACGAGCAGTACTTC
CDR3aa: CASSRTGDPSYEQYF

j_gene: TRBJ2-7
v_gene: TRBV29-1
abundance: few
d_gene: NA
CDR3nt: TGCAGCGTTGAATTGAGCGAACGTTCCTACGAGCAGTACTTC
CDR3aa: CSVELSERSYEQYF

j_gene: TRBJ2-1
v_gene: TRBV4-2
abundance: NA
d_gene: NA
CDR3nt: TGTGCCAGCAGCCAAGATACGGGAGCCTCCTACAATGAGCAGTTCTTC
CDR3aa: CASSQDTGASYNEQFF

j_gene: TRBJ2-2
v_gene: TRBV5-4
abundance: NA
d_gene: NA
CDR3nt: TGTGCCAGCAACCCCAAACCCGGGACAACCAACACCGGGGAGCTGTTTTTT
CDR3aa: CASNPKPGTTNTGELFF

j_gene: TRBJ2-3
v_gene: TRBV7-3
abundance: once
d_gene: TRBD2
CDR3nt: TGTGCCAGCAGCTTACGGGCGGGTTTTCGCGCCGGGAGGGCCGGTGCAGATACGCAGTATTTT
CDR3aa: CASSLRAGFRAGRAGADTQYF

j_gene: TRBJ1-1
v_gene: TRBV13
abundance: NA
d_gene: TRBD1
CDR3nt: TGTGCCAGCAGCTTAGAAGGAAGGGACAGCCCGAACACTGAAGCTTTCTTT
CDR3aa: CASSLEGRDSPNTEAFF

j_gene: TRBJ1-1
v_gene: TRBV5-1
abundance: NA
d_gene: NA
CDR3nt: TGCGCCAGCAGCTTGGGACACCCAGGGGCTGAAGCTTTCTTT
CDR3aa: CASSLGHPGAEAFF

j_gene: TRBJ2-1
v_gene: TRBV23-1
abundance: NA
d_gene: TRBD1
CDR3nt: TGCGCCAGCGGACAGGGGGCAAATTCCTTGGGCGCCGGTGAGCAGTTCTTC
CDR3aa: CASGQGANSLGAGEQFF

j_gene: TRBJ2-5
v_gene: TRBV6-6
abundance: once
d_gene: NA
CDR3nt: TGTGCCAGCAGCGGGGACTTCCAAGAGACCCAGTACTTC
CDR3aa: CASSGDFQETQYF

j_gene: TRBJ2-2
v_gene: TRBV9
abundance: NA
d_gene: NA
CDR3nt: TGTGCCAGCAGCGTAGCAGGGGCTGGCACCGGGGAGCTGTTTTTT
CDR3aa: CASSVAGAGTGELFF

j_gene: TRBJ2-7
v_gene: TRBV7-2
abundance: NA
d_gene: TRBD1
CDR3nt: TGTGCCAGCAGCTTAGCTGGACAGGGAGGATACGAGCAGTACTTC
CDR3aa: CASSLAGQGGYEQYF

j_gene: TRBJ2-2
v_gene: TRBV11-2
abundance: NA
d_gene: NA
CDR3nt: TGTGCCAGCACCCGTCTGGGCGGGGCGAACACCGGGGAGCTGTTTTTT
CDR3aa: CASTRLGGANTGELFF

j_gene: TRBJ2-7
v_gene: TRBV15
abundance: once
d_gene: TRBD2
CDR3nt: TGTGCCACCAGCAGCCCCGGGACTAGCGGGAGTTACGAGCAGTACTTC
CDR3aa: CATSSPGTSGSYEQYF

j_gene: TRBJ1-5
v_gene: TRBV4-3
abundance: NA
d_gene: NA
CDR3nt: TGCGCCAGCAGCCGCGGTTTGGGGGCGAGGGAGGGTCAGCCCCAGCATTTT
CDR3aa: CASSRGLGAREGQPQHF

j_gene: TRBJ1-1
v_gene: TRBV7-9
abundance: NA
d_gene: NA
CDR3nt: TGTGCCAGCAGCTTGAGGGAGAACACTGAAGCTTTCTTT
CDR3aa: CASSLRENTEAFF

j_gene: TRBJ2-5
v_gene: TRBV6-5
abundance: NA
d_gene: TRBD2
CDR3nt: TGTGCCAGCAGCGGACTAGCGGGAGCGGCAGAGACCCAGTACTTC
CDR3aa: CASSGLAGAAETQYF

j_gene: TRBJ1-1
v_gene: TRBV5-4
abundance: once
d_gene: NA
CDR3nt: TGTGCCAGCAGCTTGGTCGGGGGGACGAACACTGAAGCTTTCTTT
CDR3aa: CASSLVGGTNTEAFF

j_gene: TRBJ2-3
v_gene: TRBV10-3
abundance: NA
d_gene: NA
CDR3nt: TGTGCCATCAGTGAGCCGAGACAGCGCACAGATACGCAGTATTTT
CDR3aa: CAISEPRQRTDTQYF

j_gene: TRBJ2-7
v_gene: TRBV2
abundance: few
d_gene: NA
CDR3nt: TGTGCCAGCACCTCCCCCACTCTCTACGAGCAGTACTTC
CDR3aa: CASTSPTLYEQYF

j_gene: TRBJ2-7
v_gene: TRBV6-1
abundance: NA
d_gene: TRBD1
CDR3nt: TGTGCCAGCAGTGAAAGGGACAGGCTCGAGCAGTACTTC
CDR3aa: CASSERDRLEQYF

j_gene: TRBJ2-3
v_gene: TRBV9
abundance: NA
d_gene: NA
CDR3nt: TGTGCCAGCAGCGTAGGGTCAGCAGATACGCAGTATTTT
CDR3aa: CASSVGSADTQYF

j_gene: TRBJ2-2
v_gene: TRBV28
abundance: NA
d_gene: TRBD2
CDR3nt: TGTGCCAGCACCAAGAGGGCAGGGCGGGGGACCGGGGAGCTGTTTTTT
CDR3aa: CASTKRAGRGTGELFF

j_gene: TRBJ1-2
v_gene: TRBV20-1
abundance: NA
d_gene: NA
CDR3nt: TGCAGTGTCACCGGGGAGGGTGGCTACACCTTC
CDR3aa: CSVTGEGGYTF

j_gene: TRBJ2-7
v_gene: TRBV23-1
abundance: NA
d_gene: TRBD1
CDR3nt: TGCGCCAGCAGTCAAGGGACAGGGCCCTACGAGCAGTACTTC
CDR3aa: CASSQGTGPYEQYF

j_gene: TRBJ1-1
v_gene: TRBV2
abundance: NA
d_gene: TRBD1
CDR3nt: TGTGCCAGCAGTGTCCAGGGGGCGAACACTGAAGCTTTCTTT
CDR3aa: CASSVQGANTEAFF

j_gene: TRBJ1-4
v_gene: TRBV28
abundance: once
d_gene: TRBD1
CDR3nt: TGTGCCAGCAGTTCCCCCGGGACAGGGGGATATGAAAAACTGTTTTTT
CDR3aa: CASSSPGTGGYEKLFF

j_gene: TRBJ1-4
v_gene: TRBV5-1
abundance: NA
d_gene: NA
CDR3nt: TGCGCCAGCAGCTTGGGGGCCATGGATGAAAAACTGTTTTTT
CDR3aa: CASSLGAMDEKLFF

j_gene: TRBJ2-7
v_gene: TRBV28
abundance: NA
d_gene: TRBD1
CDR3nt: TGTGCCAGCAGTACAGGACAGGGGAACGAGCAGTACTTC
CDR3aa: CASSTGQGNEQYF

j_gene: TRBJ1-2
v_gene: TRBV28
abundance: NA
d_gene: TRBD1
CDR3nt: TGTGCCAGCAGTGAGGGGGGGGACAGGGCACACTATGGCTACACCTTC
CDR3aa: CASSEGGDRAHYGYTF